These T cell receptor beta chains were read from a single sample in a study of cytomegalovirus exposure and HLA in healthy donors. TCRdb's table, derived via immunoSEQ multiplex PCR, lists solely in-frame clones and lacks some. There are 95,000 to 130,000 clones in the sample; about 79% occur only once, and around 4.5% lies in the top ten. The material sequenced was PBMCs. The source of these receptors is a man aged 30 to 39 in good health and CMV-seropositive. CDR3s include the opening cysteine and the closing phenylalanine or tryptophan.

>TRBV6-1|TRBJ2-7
CASGPRGGRYEQYF
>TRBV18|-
CASASSGSYEQYF
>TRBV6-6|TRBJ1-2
CASSYNRAANYGYTF
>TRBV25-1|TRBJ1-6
CASRDRVNSPLHF
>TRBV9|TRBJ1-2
CASSEGQGPNYGYTF
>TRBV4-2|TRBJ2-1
CASSHGGHFEQLF
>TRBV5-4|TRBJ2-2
CASSPVDRGGTGELFF
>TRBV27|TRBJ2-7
CASSLSAVGGTKKQYF
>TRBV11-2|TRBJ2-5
CASSLEGARGETQYF
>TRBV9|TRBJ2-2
CASSVSAYASGGVTGELFF